The 10 T cell receptor beta chains in this list originate from one sample, sequenced in a study of T cell repertoires in cytomegalovirus infection. TCRdb re-analysed the reads in MiXCR, keeping a single row per CDR3 protein. The sample lists some 920,000 distinct CDR3 sequences, approximately 31% occurring once. Antigens of these TCRs are unknown. The sample here was cultured CD8+ T cells from PBMCs, taken from culture after CMV antigen stimulation. Every receptor here comes from a human donor in good health (CMV status not recorded). Some clones in this sample may be carry-over from other donors' samples.

The rearrangement links TRBV7-8 to TRBJ2-3, with D maybe TRBD2 (7 bases). Germline CDR1 reads SGHVS; CDR2 reads FQNEAQ. V lost 4 bases to trimming and J lost 4 bases, with 24 bases between them. The length of the CDR3 is 18 residues. DNA for the CDR3: TGTGCCAGCAGCTCACTAGTGGGGGGGCCTAGGGGATCAGATACGCAGTATTTT. It encodes CASSSLVGGPRGSDTQYF.

The chain has TRBV27 and TRBJ2-3; TRBD1 matches at 9 bases. Germline CDR1 and CDR2: MNHEY and SMNVEV (reference sequence). The V gene end was trimmed by 5 bases and the J gene end by 6 bases; junction bases not matched to a gene: 6. This CDR3 has 14 residues. The DNA for the CDR3 is TGTGCCAGCAGTGACAGGGGGTTAATGGATACGCAGTATTTT. Protein product: CASSDRGLMDTQYF.

As for this clonotype: One end of the junction varies from germline; a read error may be responsible. The rearrangement joins TRBV7-4 to TRBJ2-2; D is perhaps TRBD2 (5 bases). Germline loops: CDR1 SGHVT, CDR2 SQSDAQ. This CDR3 comprises 13 residues. The CDR3 nucleotides read TGTGCCAGCACCAACCGGGCCACCGGGGAGCCGTTTTTT. Its translation: CASTNRATGEPFF.

The rearrangement links TRBV20-1 to TRBJ1-5, with D perhaps TRBD1 (5 bases). V was cut by 2 bases and J by 6 bases, with 23 bases left in between. This CDR3 is built from 17 residues. The V gene's germline CDR1 is DFQATT and CDR2 SNEGSKA (reference sequence). The CDR3 DNA sequence: TGCAGTGCTAGAAAGGGGATACGGGGGGATCTAGGTCAGCCCCAGCATTTT. Its protein is CSARKGIRGDLGQPQHF.

A word on this clonotype: A read error may be the cause here, since a much bigger clone is one base away. This chain joins TRBV6-6 and TRBJ1-6; D remains ambiguous. The germline V gene encodes CDR1 MNHNY and CDR2 SVGAGI (reference sequence). The CDR3 is made up of 19 amino acids. The CDR3 is CASSYSNDRSFLYNSPPHF. The CDR3, as DNA: TGTGCCAGCAGTTACTCGAACGATCGGAGTTTCCTTTATAATTCACCCCCCCACTTT.

A few counts support this clonotype. CDR3 region: CASSRHGTSNEQFF. The CDR3 DNA is TGTGCCAGCAGCCGCCACGGGACTAGCAATGAGCAGTTCTTC. The chain couples TRBV14 to TRBJ2-1, with TRBD2 matching 8 bases. CDR1 and CDR2 (germline): SGHDN, FVKESK. With 4 bases clipped from V and 6 bases from J, the junction kept 5 bases outside the gene matches. The CDR3 totals 14 residues.

This clonotype has just a few counts. The rearrangement joins TRBV7-8 to TRBJ1-5, with no clear D. This CDR3 has 15 amino acids. The V end was cut by 2 bases, the J end by 2 bases, with 10 bases between. In germline, CDR1 is SGHVS, CDR2 FQNEAQ. This CDR3 is CASSLTQAGNQPQHF. CDR3 bases: TGTGCCAGCAGCTTAACTCAGGCGGGCAATCAGCCCCAGCATTTT.

In this sample, this clonotype turned up a few times. The chain joins TRBV15 to TRBJ2-3; D ambiguous. The CDR3 sequence is 15 residues long. From germline, CDR1 is LNHNV and CDR2 YYDKDF (reference sequence). V shed 7 bases and J shed 5 bases, with 19 bases lying between them. In nucleotides, the CDR3 is TGTGCCACCATACCGCGCGACCCTGGGGAAGATACGCAGTATTTT. Protein: CATIPRDPGEDTQYF.

This chain joins TRBV6-5 and TRBJ1-2; perhaps TRBD1 as D (6 bases). The CDR3 is 13 residues long. From germline, CDR1 is MNHEY and CDR2 SVGAGI. Trimming took off 2 bases at V and 4 bases at J, with 8 bases between the two ends. The CDR3 spells CASSYGTLYGYTF. CDR3 sequence (DNA): TGTGCCAGCAGTTACGGGACACTCTATGGCTACACCTTC.

This chain links TRBV6-5 with TRBJ2-1; 8 bases align to TRBD2. This CDR3 is 16 amino acids long. CDR1 and CDR2 from the germline V gene are MNHEY and SVGAGI. V shed 0 bases, J shed 8 bases, and the junction held 9 bases outside the gene matches. This CDR3 reads CASSYSSSGARDEQFF. The CDR3 DNA reads TGTGCCAGCAGTTACTCGAGTAGCGGGGCGAGGGATGAGCAGTTCTTC.